This TCR beta chain was observed in a study of monozygotic twins with inflammatory bowel disease. Study findings and constraints: Relative clonotype sharing with others was diminished in IBD patients versus healthy twins, particularly with disease activity. Backing was not found for a single strong signal or clonotype associated with IBD.

This CDR3 region has 17 residues. Germline CDR1 is LNHDA and CDR2 is SQIVND (reference sequence). UMIs containing a 6-nucleotide sample barcode were added via template switching. TCRdb reprocessed the 5' RACE reads, keeping one entry per CDR3 protein, no DNA. The sample includes some 200,000 distinct CDR3 sequences. As regards this clonotype: The antigen is unknown.

The chain recombines TRBV19 with TRBJ2-1. Sequencing was carried out using blood. This TCR came from a human donor with ulcerative colitis or Crohn's disease, or a healthy co-twin of an affected twin (not recorded which). The CDR3: CASSIQDLFAAYNEQFF.